This T cell receptor beta chain is drawn from a study of cytomegalovirus exposure and HLA in healthy donors. This clone showed up just once. The antigen is undetermined. Trimming cost V 4 bases and J 4 bases; bases outside gene matches: 5. The CDR3 extends over 14 amino acids. Germline loops: CDR1 MNHNS, CDR2 SASEGT. Primers: 60 Vbeta forward and 13 Jbeta reverse. TCRdb's table, derived via immunoSEQ multiplex PCR, lists solely in-frame clones and lacks some. The data hold 100,000 to 150,000 clones, with more than 60% observed a single time. Study conclusions and caveats: Reportedly, TCR beta sequences accurately predicted HLA-A and HLA-B alleles in most subjects. The study designated fewer than 200 TCR beta chains cytomegalovirus-associated.

The chain carries TRBV6-1 and TRBJ1-1, with TRBD1 matching 8 bases. Source material: PBMCs. The source of this sequence is a man aged 30-40 years in good health and CMV-seronegative. The CDR3 loop reads CASSAGQVVTEAFF. The DNA of the CDR3 is TGTGCCAGCAGTGCGGGACAGGTAGTCACTGAAGCTTTCTTT.